One sample yielded the 28 T cell receptor beta chains listed below, sequenced in a study of metastatic and nonmetastatic thyroid tumors. TCRdb re-processed the PCR reads through MiXCR. Among some 27,000 clones listed, around 20% were seen once. Before thyroid surgery, none of the patients had received any treatment. Sequencing used blood. These receptor sequences come from a male donor with papillary thyroid cancer or a benign thyroid nodule (not recorded which). Some clones in this sample may be carry-over from other donors' samples.

As regards this clone: Since no conserved phenylalanine or tryptophan closes the CDR3, a read error is the likely cause. The rearrangement links TRBV25-1 to TRBJ2-3; no firm D call. The V gene's germline CDR1 is MGHDK and CDR2 SYGVNS. Trimming took 1 base from V and 0 from J, leaving 11 bases between them. The CDR3 runs 16 residues. For the CDR3, the DNA is TGTGCCAGCAGTGAATCTCGTCCCAGTAGCACAGATACGCAGTATGTT. It translates to CASSESRPSSTDTQYV.

Many counts were recorded for this clone. The V call is TRBV4-2, the J call TRBJ2-3; 11 nucleotides line up with TRBD2. CDR3 length equals 17 residues. V trimming: 0 bases; J trimming: 4 bases; junction bases outside the gene matches: 6. The germline V gene encodes CDR1 LGHNA and CDR2 YNFKEQ. In DNA, the CDR3 is TGTGCCAGCAGCCAAGAGGGTCTAGCGGGAGGTTCAGATACGCAGTATTTT. Its translation: CASSQEGLAGGSDTQYF.

In its sample, this clone was seen many times. The V gene is TRBV29-1, the J gene TRBJ2-5; D is ambiguous. Trimming took off 4 bases at V and 5 bases at J, with 8 bases between the two ends. Germline CDR1 SQVTM, CDR2 ANQGSEA. The CDR3 length is 11 residues. The CDR3 bases are TGCAGCGTTGGGACGGCGGAGACCCAGTACTTC. Translating gives CSVGTAETQYF.

The chain carries TRBV6-1 and TRBJ1-2; D gene unclear. This CDR3 comprises 14 residues. Trimming removed 0 bases from V and 6 bases from J, with 11 bases in between. Germline V lookup: CDR1 MNHNS, CDR2 SASEGT. DNA for the CDR3: TGTGCCAGCAGTGAAGCCGGCAAAGGCAATGGCTACACCTTC. Amino acids: CASSEAGKGNGYTF.

Many counts were recorded for this clone. Sequence at one end of the junction differs from germline and may be a read error. The rearrangement links TRBV2 to TRBJ2-2; unclear D gene. CDR1 and CDR2 from the germline V gene are SNHLY and FYNNEI. CDR3 length: 15 amino acids. The CDR3: CASKRTDQNPGELFF. The DNA for the CDR3 is TGTGCCAGTAAAAGGACCGATCAGAACCCCGGGGAGCTGTTTTTT. Together with reference TRBV2 and TRBJ2-2, the CDR3 gives the full variable domain: EPEVTQTPSHQVTQMGQEVILRCVPISNHLYFYWYRQILGQKVEFLVSFYNNEISEKSEIFDDQFSVERPDGSNFTLKIRSTKLEDSAMYFCASKRTDQNPGELFFGEGSRLTVL.

The V and J genes are TRBV12-3 or TRBV12-4 and TRBJ1-2; no firm D call. CDR3 length: 14 residues. V lost 2 bases and J lost 2, with 9 bases in between. CDR3 residues: CASSLIASNYGYTF. DNA for the CDR3: TGTGCCAGCAGTTTAATCGCCAGCAACTATGGCTACACCTTC.

This clone appeared many times. The rearrangement links TRBV5-1 to TRBJ1-1, with D maybe TRBD1 (5 bases). There are 15 residues in the CDR3. Germline CDR1 is SGHRS and CDR2 is YFSETQ. The V end lost 5 bases, the J end lost 0 bases, and 14 bases lay between the germline ends. The CDR3 here is CASRPTVNMNTEAFF. As DNA, the CDR3 is TGCGCCAGCAGACCGACAGTGAACATGAACACTGAAGCTTTCTTT.

This clone appeared many times. This sample includes further DNA sequences coding for the same CDR3. This rearrangement joins TRBV7-2 to TRBJ1-4, with unresolved D. The CDR3 covers 13 residues. In germline, CDR1 is SGHTA, CDR2 FQGNSA. With 3 bases removed from V and 5 bases from J, the gap between germline ends came to 7 bases. CDR3 region: CASSFGANEKLFF. In DNA, the CDR3 is TGTGCCAGCAGCTTCGGAGCCAATGAAAAACTGTTTTTT.

There are many counts of this clone. The chain uses TRBV12-3 or TRBV12-4 and TRBJ2-2; 10 bases agree with TRBD1. CDR3 length: 16 residues. After removal of 5 bases from V and 4 bases from J, the junction contained 7 bases not matched to a gene. The CDR3 is CASSVTGTGATGELFF. CDR3 bases: TGTGCCAGCAGTGTAACCGGGACAGGGGCCACCGGGGAGCTGTTTTTT.

This clone was seen at least ten times. V usage is TRBV19 and J usage is TRBJ1-3, with 9 bases that match TRBD1. The germline CDR1 and CDR2 sequences are LNHDA and SQIVND (reference sequence). After removal of 7 bases from V and 2 bases from J, the junction contained 15 bases not matched to a gene. The CDR3 is 18 residues long. For the CDR3, the DNA is TGTGCCAGTAAATCGCCCCGGGACAGGGACGCCCCTGGAAACACCATATATTTT. Protein sequence: CASKSPRDRDAPGNTIYF.

This clone appeared many times. V usage is TRBV2 and J usage is TRBJ1-4; D ambiguous. Germline CDR1 reads SNHLY; CDR2 reads FYNNEI. The CDR3 spans 15 residues. Trimming removed 7 bases at V and 5 bases at J, with 17 bases between. The CDR3 protein is CASIREAASNEKLFF. CDR3 DNA: TGTGCCAGCATACGAGAGGCCGCGTCGAATGAAAAACTGTTTTTT.

There are many counts of this clone. The chain links TRBV24-1 to TRBJ2-1; 9 bases line up with TRBD2. Germline CDR1 is KGHDR and CDR2 is SFDVKD. The trim removed 2 bases at V and 5 bases at J, leaving 9 bases unmatched. The CDR3 runs to 17 residues. The CDR3 sequence: CATSDSKREVVHNEQFF. CDR3 coding DNA: TGTGCCACCAGTGATTCAAAGCGGGAGGTCGTCCACAATGAGCAGTTCTTC.

The sample holds many counts of this clone. The chain combines TRBV3-1 with TRBJ1-3, with 9 bases aligning to TRBD1. Germline V gene data show CDR1 as LGHDT and CDR2 as YNNKEL (reference sequence). The CDR3 is 17 residues long. V gave up 0 bases and J gave up 4 bases; unmatched junction bases: 7. This chain's CDR3 is CASSQDLGQGRGNTIYF. CDR3 nucleotide sequence: TGTGCCAGCAGCCAAGATCTGGGACAGGGAAGAGGAAACACCATATATTTT.

This clone was recorded at least ten times. The chain recombines TRBV28 with TRBJ1-2; 7 bases map to TRBD1. V was pared by 3 bases and J by 4 bases, with 14 bases of the junction left unmatched. The germline gives CDR1 MDHEN, CDR2 SYDVKM. The CDR3 is 17 amino acids. CDR3 protein: CASSLWGSDRASYGYTF. For the CDR3, the DNA is TGTGCCAGCAGTTTGTGGGGGTCCGACAGGGCTAGCTATGGCTACACCTTC.

The CDR3 DNA is TGTGCCATCATCTACGTGGCGAACTATGGCTACACCTTC. Its translation: CAIIYVANYGYTF. The J gene is TRBJ1-2, the V gene TRBV7-9; unclear D gene. V lost 10 bases and J 2 bases, leaving 14 bases between the germline ends. CDR3 size: 13 residues. Per the germline V gene, CDR1 is SEHNR and CDR2 is FQNEAQ (reference sequence).

This clone has ten or more counts. The rearrangement joins TRBV5-1 to TRBJ2-7; D possibly matches TRBD1 or TRBD2 (5 bases each). In germline, CDR1 is SGHRS, CDR2 YFSETQ. Trimming took off 2 bases at V and 6 bases at J, with 12 bases between the two ends. This CDR3 region has 13 residues. CDR3 in amino acids: CASSLGAGAEQYF. The DNA of the CDR3 is TGCGCCAGCAGCTTAGGGGCCGGGGCCGAGCAGTACTTC.

This clone was counted many times. The chain employs TRBV3-1 and TRBJ2-6, with no clear D. The CDR3 length is 13 residues. V lost 8 bases and J lost 0, with 5 bases in between. Looked up from germline, CDR1 is LGHDT and CDR2 is YNNKEL (reference sequence). Here the CDR3 DNA reads TGTGCCAGCTGGGGCTCTGGGGCCAACGTCCTGACTTTC. This codes for CASWGSGANVLTF.

V gene TRBV7-8 combines with J gene TRBJ2-7; D remains ambiguous. CDR1 is SGHVS and CDR2 is FQNEAQ in the germline V gene. Trimming took 5 bases from V and 2 from J, leaving 16 bases between them. The CDR3 length is 15 residues. In nucleotides, the CDR3 is TGTGCCAGCAGCCCCGGTCGGTACGGAACCTACGAGCAGTACTTC. Protein sequence: CASSPGRYGTYEQYF.

The chain has TRBV20-1 and TRBJ1-2, with 8 positions matching TRBD1. Germline-derived CDR1 and CDR2 are DFQATT and SNEGSKA (reference sequence). The CDR3 length is 13 residues. J gave up 4 bases and V 3 bases, and 4 bases lay outside the gene matches. CDR3 sequence: CSASPGTGYGYTF. In nucleotides, the CDR3 is TGCAGTGCTAGCCCCGGGACAGGCTATGGCTACACCTTC.

This clone has a count of ten or more. The J gene is TRBJ2-7, the V gene TRBV20-1; D is tentatively TRBD1 or TRBD2 (5 bases each). V was trimmed by 7 bases and J by 6 bases, leaving 19 bases between them. Germline-derived CDR1 and CDR2 are DFQATT and SNEGSKA (reference sequence). The CDR3 has 13 amino acids. Here the CDR3 DNA reads TGCAGTGTGTTGTTCTCCTCCGGGACCGAGCAGTACTTC. It yields the protein CSVLFSSGTEQYF.

This rearrangement joins TRBV11-3 to TRBJ2-7, with D perhaps matching TRBD2 (5 bases). Germline V gives CDR1 SGHNT, CDR2 YENEEA. The CDR3 is 12 amino acids. The V end lost 4 bases, the J end lost 7 bases, and 11 bases lay between the germline ends. CDR3 sequence (DNA): TGTGCCAGCAGCTCGAGTTCGGGGGAGCAGTACTTC. Protein sequence: CASSSSSGEQYF.

This clone was seen many times. The junction departs from the called germline gene at one end, perhaps through a read error. The same CDR3 can be traced to other DNA sequences in this sample. The chain couples TRBV7-9 to TRBJ1-1; the D gene is possibly TRBD1 (5 bases). The CDR3 is 13 amino acids. The germline gives CDR1 SEHNR, CDR2 FQNEAQ (reference sequence). The CDR3 loop reads CASSLGSDTEAFF. The CDR3 DNA is TGTGCCAGCAGCTTGGGGTCGGACACTGAAGCCTTCTTT.

In its sample, this clone was seen many times. This rearrangement joins TRBV3-1 to TRBJ1-1; D is unclear. This CDR3 is 12 amino acids long. Germline assignment: CDR1 LGHDT and CDR2 YNNKEL (reference sequence). The V and J ends lost 1 base and 10 bases respectively, with 10 bases between them. The CDR3 spells CASSQGRVAAFF. CDR3 DNA: TGTGCCAGCAGCCAAGGAAGGGTGGCAGCTTTCTTT.

In regard to this clone: Without the conserved terminal phenylalanine or tryptophan, this CDR3 likely stems from a read error. The DNA is left out, because the CDR3 cannot be placed on it with certainty; the CDR3 is given as TCRdb lists it. This chain connects TRBV4-1 to TRBJ1-2; the DNA was not used to check the table's D call, TRBD1. Germline CDR1 and CDR2: MGHRA and YSYEKL. The CDR3 adds up to 14 amino acids, both ends counted. The CDR3 sequence is CASSHTGQGIFDTL.

CDR3 protein: CSARRGMNTEAFF. Here the CDR3 DNA reads TGCAGTGCTAGGCGGGGGATGAACACTGAAGCTTTCTTT. The chain recombines TRBV20-1 with TRBJ1-1; tentatively, D is TRBD1 (5 bases). The CDR3 has 13 residues. Trimming removed 3 bases at V and 0 bases at J, with 8 bases between. Germline V lookup: CDR1 DFQATT, CDR2 SNEGSKA (reference sequence).

This clone was seen just once. A junction end diverges from the germline sequence, so it may reflect a read error. This chain joins TRBV7-7 and TRBJ2-3, with D perhaps TRBD2 (6 bases). The length of the CDR3 is 14 residues. Germline CDR1 reads SSHAT; CDR2 reads FNYEAQ (reference sequence). CDR3 coding DNA: TGTGCTAGCAGCTCGGGACTGATTCCAGATACGCAGTATTTT. It is translated as CASSSGLIPDTQYF.

This clone was found many times. The V call is TRBV7-2, the J call TRBJ2-1; 8 positions match TRBD2. Germline V gene lookup returns CDR1 SGHTA and CDR2 FQGNSA. With V trimmed by 4 bases and J by 8 bases, 7 bases remained unmatched. CDR3 length: 14 residues. CDR3 DNA: TGTGCCAGCAGCTCCTGGACTAGCTCGGATGAGCAGTTCTTC. Its translation is CASSSWTSSDEQFF.

This clone was picked up many times. The chain recombines TRBV9 with TRBJ2-5; 8 bases are shared with TRBD1. The CDR3 is 17 amino acids. V was pared by 3 bases and J by 5 bases, with 15 bases of the junction left unmatched. Germline V gene lookup returns CDR1 SGDLS and CDR2 YYNGEE. For the CDR3, the DNA is TGTGCCAGCAGCGCTAGGACAGGGTCTCCTCAGAGGGAGACCCAGTACTTC. Its protein product is CASSARTGSPQRETQYF.